Listed below are T cell receptor beta chains from one sample, sequenced in a study of cytomegalovirus exposure and HLA in healthy donors. Profiling relied on immunoSEQ multiplex PCR, and the TCRdb table lists in-frame clones only, not all of them. The sample yields about 150,000 clones, roughly 86% seen once. Sequences were obtained from PBMCs. These receptors were taken from a human donor in good health. The conserved cysteine and the conserved F or W are not part of the CDR3 here.

J: TRBJ1-5; V: TRBV2; CDR3: ASTLTSQGSQPQH
J: TRBJ2-2; V: TRBV15; CDR3: ATSREMVGYSGELF
J: TRBJ2-1; V: TRBV7-3; CDR3: ASGAGTGWNEQF
J: TRBJ1-1; V: TRBV29-1; CDR3: SSRGLMNTEAF
J: TRBJ2-7; V: TRBV27; CDR3: ASKKQALGTYEQY
J: TRBJ2-1; V: TRBV5-1; CDR3: ASSLAGPGPRHEQF
J: TRBJ2-2; V: TRBV9; CDR3: ASSVADTGELF
J: TRBJ1-5; V: TRBV15; CDR3: ATSRDKGQPQH
J: TRBJ2-7; V: TRBV5-1; CDR3: ASRAAPSGSYEQY
J: TRBJ2-5; V: TRBV14; CDR3: ASSPWTGKVIETQY
J: TRBJ2-7; V: TRBV14; CDR3: ASSQHPFGEQY
J: TRBJ2-1; V: TRBV5-1; CDR3: ASSLGGGRSYNEQF